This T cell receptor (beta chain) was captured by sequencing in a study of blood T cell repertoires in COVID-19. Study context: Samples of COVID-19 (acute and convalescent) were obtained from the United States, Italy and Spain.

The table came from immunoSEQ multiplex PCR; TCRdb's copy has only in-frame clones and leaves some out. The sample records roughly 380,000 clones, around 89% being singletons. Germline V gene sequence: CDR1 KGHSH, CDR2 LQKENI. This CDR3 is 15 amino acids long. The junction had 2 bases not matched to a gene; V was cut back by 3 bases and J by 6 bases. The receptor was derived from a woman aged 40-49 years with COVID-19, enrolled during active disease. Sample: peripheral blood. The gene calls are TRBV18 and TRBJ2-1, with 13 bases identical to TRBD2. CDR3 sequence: CASSPGLAGTNEQFF. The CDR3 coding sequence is TGTGCCAGCTCACCGGGACTAGCGGGGACCAATGAGCAGTTCTTC. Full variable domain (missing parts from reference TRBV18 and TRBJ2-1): NAGVMQNPRHLVRRRGQEARLRCSPMKGHSHVYWYRQLPEEGLKFMVYLQKENIIDESGMPKERFSAEFPKEGPSILRIQQVVRGDSAAYFCASSPGLAGTNEQFFGPGTRLTVL.